The entry below gives a single TCR beta chain sequence along with its context. The target of this receptor is not known. No qualities accompany the bases; no much larger clone lies one base away. This entry is derived from a study of T cell changes during pregnancy in multiple sclerosis (dated by TCRdb to about 2019). Study-level background: The study examined how the T cell repertoire changed over the course of pregnancy in women with multiple sclerosis.

To prepare the library, the immunoSEQ multiplex PCR assay was applied. The clones in this table, taken by TCRdb from immuneACCESS, are in-frame only. Not every clone is retained; where verified, under half of the shortfall comes from an unresolved V gene, and the cause of the rest is unknown. Counted in this sample were over 100,000 clones; 90% to 95% of them appeared once. The ten most abundant clones make up less than 2% of the sample. Cut back by 5 bases and 1 base, the V and J ends lie 11 bases apart. From the cysteine up to the phenylalanine, the CDR3 has a length of 15 residues. Solely the CDR3 DNA is kept, with 45 bases framed from the first base. Taken from the germline V gene, the CDR1 and CDR2 loops are MRHNA and SNTAGT.

The sequences come from peripheral blood, collected in the third trimester of pregnancy. This chain is built from TRBV6-4 and TRBJ2-2, with the D segment identity uncertain. The TCR was taken from a female donor with multiple sclerosis, enrolled in a pregnancy study. The CDR3 protein is CASSMSEKNTGELFF. The sequenced DNA is TGTGCCAGCAGTATGAGCGAGAAGAACACCGGGGAGCTGTTTTTT.